Described below is a single T cell receptor beta chain sequence and its context. Its antigen remains unknown. V lost 4 bases and J lost 4; bases outside the gene matches: 6. This CDR3 contains 15 residues. Germline V lookup: CDR1 MGHRA, CDR2 YSYEKL. The data originate from a study of cytomegalovirus exposure and HLA in healthy donors. Overall study results and limits: Sequencing likely generated an artifact that appeared as a cluster of highly shared sequence variants. Most TCRs appeared rarely, but some public TCRs recurred in many donors. TCR beta chains numbering more than 150 were designated cytomegalovirus-associated. Sequencing depth across donors, presence/absence analyses assumed, was roughly uniform.

Use of 60 Vbeta and 13 Jbeta primers characterized the PCR. The repertoire was sequenced with immunoSEQ multiplex PCR; TCRdb's copy has only in-frame clones and lacks some. The sample contains 90,000 to 140,000 clones, more than 60% of which appear only once. The rearrangement uses TRBV4-1 and TRBJ2-4; 8 nucleotides agree with TRBD2. Specimen: PBMCs. This receptor was identified in a man aged 25-45 years in good health and CMV-seronegative. CDR3 sequence reads: CASSLSGSSKNIQYF. CDR3 nucleotides: TGCGCCAGCAGCCTAAGCGGGAGTTCAAAAAACATTCAGTACTTC.